The 32 T cell receptor beta chains below all came from one sample that was sequenced in a study of blood T cell repertoires in COVID-19. Assay: immunoSEQ multiplex PCR; the TCRdb copy retains only in-frame clones and omits some. The top ten clones hold about 4.1% of a sample with approximately 200,000 clones, 65% to 90% of them seen once. Source material: peripheral blood. Source of these receptors: a man aged 45-65 years with acute or convalescent COVID-19.

This chain joins TRBV11-2 and TRBJ2-7, with a weak D call TRBD2 (6 bases). V shed 5 bases and J shed 0 bases, with 14 bases lying between them. CDR3 length: 15 amino acids. Germline V gene data show CDR1 as SGHAT and CDR2 as FQNNGV. The CDR3 coding sequence is TGTGCCAGCAGCCCGCTTCGGGGGAGCTCCTACGAGCAGTACTTC. It codes for CASSPLRGSSYEQYF.

The CDR3 reads CASSTGTGATNEKLFF. CDR3 DNA sequence: TGTGCCAGCAGCACCGGGACAGGTGCGACTAATGAAAAACTGTTTTTT. The chain joins TRBV5-6 to TRBJ1-4, with 8 bases matching TRBD1. The CDR3 has 16 amino acids. J was trimmed by 2 bases and V by 4 bases; bases with no gene match: 7. In germline, CDR1 is SGHDT, CDR2 YYEEEE. Full variable domain (remainder filled in from reference TRBV5-6 and TRBJ1-4): DAGVTQSPTHLIKTRGQQVTLRCSPKSGHDTVSWYQQALGQGPQFIFQYYEEEERQRGNFPDRFSGHQFPNYSSELNVNALLLGDSALYLCASSTGTGATNEKLFFGSGTQLSVL.

This chain uses TRBV12-5 with TRBJ1-2, with TRBD1 matching 8 bases. With V trimmed by 6 bases and J by 9 bases, 6 bases remained unmatched. Germline values: CDR1 LGHNT, CDR2 FRNRAP. This CDR3 is 12 amino acids long. In DNA, the CDR3 is TGTGCTAGTGGGTCCGGACAGGGCAGCTACACCTTC. Protein: CASGSGQGSYTF.

The chain employs TRBV2 and TRBJ1-4; 9 bases match TRBD1. This CDR3 has 18 amino acids. Losses at the gene ends were 2 bases for V and 7 bases for J; bases not matched to a gene: 14. Germline CDR1 reads SNHLY; CDR2 reads FYNNEI. In DNA form, the CDR3 reads TGTGCCAGCAGTGAACGGTCGTCCTTGGGGACAGGGCTTGAAAAACTGTTTTTT. It translates to CASSERSSLGTGLEKLFF.

The chain has TRBV18 and TRBJ1-1, with D perhaps matching TRBD1 (6 bases). Per germline, CDR1 KGHSH and CDR2 LQKENI. The V end was cut by 3 bases, the J end by 1 base, with 15 bases between. This CDR3 spans 16 amino acids. In DNA, the CDR3 is TGTGCCAGCTCACCCGGAGGACAGACGCCGAACACTGAAGCTTTCTTT. Its protein product is CASSPGGQTPNTEAFF.

This chain connects TRBV30 to TRBJ2-2, with D tentatively TRBD2 (6 bases). With 0 bases removed from V and 9 bases from J, the gap between germline ends came to 17 bases. CDR1 GTSNPN and CDR2 SVGIG come from the germline V gene (reference sequence). The CDR3 has 15 residues. CDR3 loop: CAWSVLAVAGRELFF. CDR3 DNA: TGTGCCTGGAGTGTACTGGCCGTGGCGGGGAGGGAGCTGTTTTTT.

This chain uses TRBV6-5 with TRBJ1-2; the D is unclear. The length of the CDR3 is 16 residues. Germline V CDR1 and CDR2: MNHEY, SVGAGI. V lost 4 bases and J lost 3, with 18 bases in between. The CDR3 region is CASSLRILGADYGYTF. The CDR3 bases are TGTGCCAGCAGTTTGAGGATCTTAGGCGCGGACTATGGCTACACCTTC.

There are a few counts of this clone. The CDR3 reads CASSQDGQGTGELFF. The CDR3 DNA follows: TGTGCCAGCAGCCAAGACGGCCAGGGGACCGGGGAGCTGTTTTTT. The chain employs TRBV4-2 and TRBJ2-2, with D tentatively TRBD1 (6 bases). This CDR3 contains 15 residues. With 0 bases removed from V and 5 bases from J, the gap between germline ends came to 10 bases. Germline V gene data show CDR1 as LGHNA and CDR2 as YNFKEQ.

The genes are TRBV5-1 and TRBJ1-4, with unresolved D. This CDR3 contains 16 residues. V dropped 0 bases and J dropped 0 bases, with 9 bases sitting between them. Germline lookup yields CDR1 SGHRS and CDR2 YFSETQ. CDR3 sequence: CASSLGGPATNEKLFF. The CDR3 bases are TGCGCCAGCAGCTTGGGTGGCCCTGCAACTAATGAAAAACTGTTTTTT.

V is TRBV19 and J is TRBJ2-2, with a weak D call TRBD2 (5 bases). The V end lost 4 bases, the J end lost 1 base, and 7 bases lay between the germline ends. The CDR3 loop spans 14 amino acids. The germline CDR1 and CDR2 sequences are LNHDA and SQIVND (reference sequence). In nucleotides, the CDR3 is TGTGCCAGTAGTAAGGACTGGAACACCGGGGAGCTGTTTTTT. Encoded protein: CASSKDWNTGELFF.

The rearrangement uses TRBV11-2 and TRBJ2-7, with TRBD1 matching over 11 bases. With 4 bases clipped from V and 6 bases from J, the junction kept 5 bases outside the gene matches. The CDR3 extends over 14 amino acids. The germline gives CDR1 SGHAT, CDR2 FQNNGV. CDR3 DNA sequence: TGTGCCAGCAGCTCGGACAGGGGGCCGGGCGAGCAGTACTTC. It yields the protein CASSSDRGPGEQYF.

The J gene is TRBJ1-4, the V gene TRBV6-1; D might be TRBD1 (6 bases). The germline gives CDR1 MNHNS, CDR2 SASEGT. This CDR3 is built from 16 residues. Trimming stripped 2 bases from V and 5 bases from J, with 15 bases between. CDR3 amino acids: CASSEFGGRVNEKLFF. In DNA, the CDR3 is TGTGCCAGCAGTGAATTTGGGGGCAGGGTGAATGAAAAACTGTTTTTT.

The chain is built from TRBV2 and TRBJ1-2; TRBD1 matches 8 bases. The CDR3 loop spans 12 amino acids. CDR1 is SNHLY and CDR2 is FYNNEI in the germline V gene. With V trimmed by 5 bases and J by 7 bases, 3 bases remained unmatched. The CDR3 DNA reads TGTGCCAGCAGTTCAGGGGGCCGTGGCTACACCTTC. As protein: CASSSGGRGYTF.

The V and J genes are TRBV5-1 and TRBJ2-3, with no clear D. The CDR3 has 21 amino acids. Per the germline V gene, CDR1 is SGHRS and CDR2 is YFSETQ. Trimming took 0 bases from V and 0 from J, leaving 26 bases between them. CDR3 bases: TGCGCCAGCAGCTTGGGCTTCGAACGTCGGGTTGCCCGTCCTAGCACAGATACGCAGTATTTT. Translating gives CASSLGFERRVARPSTDTQYF. The full variable domain, its missing parts supplied by reference TRBV5-1 and TRBJ2-3, is KAGVTQTPRYLIKTRGQQVTLSCSPISGHRSVSWYQQTPGQGLQFLFEYFSETQRNKGNFPGRFSGRQFSNSRSEMNVSTLELGDSALYLCASSLGFERRVARPSTDTQYFGPGTRLTVL.

The chain has TRBV29-1 and TRBJ2-3, with 12 bases matching TRBD2. The CDR3 consists of 15 residues. Trimming at V came to 1 base and at J to 6 bases, leaving 5 bases not matched to a gene. Germline V lookup: CDR1 SQVTM, CDR2 ANQGSEA. Written as DNA, the CDR3 is TGCAGCGTTGAAGCTAGCGGGGGGGCGGGTGATACGCAGTATTTT. Its protein is CSVEASGGAGDTQYF.

The V and J genes are TRBV5-8 and TRBJ1-1; 8 bases align to TRBD1. The junction had 9 bases not matched to a gene; V was cut back by 0 bases and J by 8 bases. Germline-derived CDR1 and CDR2 are SGHTS and YDEGEE. The CDR3 spans 15 residues. The CDR3 nucleotides read TGTGCCAGCAGCTTGGACCAGGGGGCCCTAAGGGAAGCTTTCTTT. This encodes CASSLDQGALREAFF.

This clone was detected only once. The chain has TRBV5-8 and TRBJ1-2; D is unresolved. This CDR3 comprises 15 residues. Germline CDR1 reads SGHTS; CDR2 reads YDEGEE. The V end was cut by 9 bases, the J end by 2 bases, with 20 bases between. CDR3 nucleotide sequence: TGTGCCACCCCCCTGGCACCAACAGCCAACTATGGCTACACCTTC. Its protein product is CATPLAPTANYGYTF.

This clone was seen many times. The chain has TRBV20-1 and TRBJ1-1, with TRBD1 matching over 8 bases. Per the germline V gene, CDR1 is DFQATT and CDR2 is SNEGSKA (reference sequence). The V gene end was trimmed by 5 bases and the J gene end by 6 bases; junction bases not matched to a gene: 2. This CDR3 is 11 amino acids long. Written as DNA, the CDR3 is TGCAGTGCTTCGACAGGGGCTGAAGCTTTCTTT. It translates to CSASTGAEAFF.

The chain joins TRBV6-6 to TRBJ1-2; 7 bases fit TRBD1. CDR3 length equals 15 residues. Germline V gene lookup returns CDR1 MNHNY and CDR2 SVGAGI (reference sequence). After removal of 0 bases from V and 2 bases from J, the junction contained 3 bases not matched to a gene. The CDR3 DNA is TGTGCCAGCAGTTACTCGGACAGGTTGAACTATGGCTACACCTTC. Its translation: CASSYSDRLNYGYTF.

The V call is TRBV27, the J call TRBJ2-7; possible D gene TRBD2, 6 bases. The CDR3 has 17 amino acids. Germline V gene lookup returns CDR1 MNHEY and CDR2 SMNVEV (reference sequence). Trimming pared 6 bases from V and 0 bases from J, leaving 21 bases between. The CDR3 DNA reads TGTGCCAGCAGCCCCAGCGGGTGGGGGACCTTCTCCTACGAGCAGTACTTC. It yields the protein CASSPSGWGTFSYEQYF.

This clone was recorded only once. The chain employs TRBV5-4 and TRBJ1-1; 9 positions match TRBD1. This CDR3 is 15 amino acids long. Unmatched junction bases numbered 8, after V lost 3 bases and J lost 5 bases. In germline, CDR1 is SGHNT, CDR2 YYREEE (reference sequence). The CDR3 protein is CASSSRQGGMTEAFF. For the CDR3, the DNA is TGTGCCAGCAGCTCAAGACAGGGGGGGATGACTGAAGCTTTCTTT.

This chain uses TRBV7-3 with TRBJ2-1, with D possibly being TRBD1 (6 bases). CDR1 is SGHTA and CDR2 is FQGTGA in the germline V gene. Trimming took 5 bases from V and 7 from J, leaving 18 bases between them. The CDR3 runs 15 residues. CDR3 coding DNA: TGTGCCAGCAGCCCCGAAGGGCAGGGGATTAATGAGCAGTTCTTC. Translation gives CASSPEGQGINEQFF.

The V call is TRBV6-1, the J call TRBJ2-1; the D is unclear. The CDR3 is 13 residues long. From germline, CDR1 is MNHNS and CDR2 SASEGT. Deletions cut 2 bases from V and 8 bases from J, with 10 bases between. The CDR3: CASSELTRDEQFF. The CDR3 DNA sequence: TGTGCCAGCAGTGAACTCACTCGGGATGAGCAGTTCTTC.

This sequence joins TRBV6-5 and TRBJ1-5, with D maybe TRBD1 (6 bases). V was trimmed by 0 bases and J by 2 bases, leaving 8 bases between them. The CDR3 runs to 15 residues. The germline V gene has CDR1 MNHEY and CDR2 SVGAGI. CDR3 in amino acids: CASSYSRTGNQPQHF. The CDR3 nucleotides are TGTGCCAGCAGTTACTCACGGACAGGCAATCAGCCCCAGCATTTT.

The gene calls are TRBV18 and TRBJ2-3; TRBD1 matches 8 bases. The V gene end was trimmed by 6 bases and the J gene end by 6 bases; junction bases not matched to a gene: 5. Per the germline V gene, CDR1 is KGHSH and CDR2 is LQKENI. CDR3 size: 13 residues. The CDR3 here is CASSKDRVDTQYF. CDR3 DNA sequence: TGTGCCAGCTCGAAGGACAGGGTGGATACGCAGTATTTT.

This sequence joins TRBV10-1 and TRBJ2-7; 8 nucleotides match TRBD1. V lost 7 bases, J lost 5 bases, and 13 bases stayed unmatched. Per germline, CDR1 WNHNN and CDR2 SYGVQD (reference sequence). The CDR3 totals 15 residues. The CDR3, as DNA: TGCGCCAGCACCCGGACAGGGCACTCCATCGACGAGCAGTACTTC. Translated, it gives CASTRTGHSIDEQYF.

The chain combines TRBV6-5 with TRBJ1-1; D is perhaps TRBD1 (6 bases). Trimming took 7 bases from V and 1 from J, leaving 16 bases between them. CDR1 MNHEY and CDR2 SVGAGI come from the germline V gene. The CDR3 has 15 amino acids. CDR3 residues: CASTKAGGANTEAFF. Here the CDR3 DNA reads TGTGCCAGCACCAAAGCGGGGGGGGCGAACACTGAAGCTTTCTTT.

DNA of the CDR3: TGTGCCTGGACCAGTAGGGGTTCGGGCAATCAGCCCCAGCATTTT. Amino acid sequence: CAWTSRGSGNQPQHF. The genes are TRBV30 and TRBJ1-5, with TRBD1 as a possible D gene (5 bases). Between the trimmed V and J ends, which lost 4 bases and 2 bases, there was a span of 15 bases. This CDR3 contains 15 residues. CDR1 and CDR2 from the germline V gene are GTSNPN and SVGIG (reference sequence). The complete variable domain, with remaining parts taken from reference TRBV30 and TRBJ1-5, reads SQTIHQWPATLVQPVGSPLSLECTVEGTSNPNLYWYRQAAGRGLQLLFYSVGIGQISSEVPQNLSASRPQDRQFILSSKKLLLSDSGFYLCAWTSRGSGNQPQHFGDGTRLSIL.

The chain is built from TRBV5-1 and TRBJ1-1; D remains ambiguous. The CDR3 is 16 residues long. Looked up from germline, CDR1 is SGHRS and CDR2 is YFSETQ. Deletions cut 0 bases from V and 4 bases from J, with 16 bases between. The CDR3 loop reads CASSLVGTATGTEAFF. As DNA, the CDR3 is TGCGCCAGCAGCTTGGTCGGAACAGCCACTGGCACTGAAGCTTTCTTT. Based on the CDR3 plus reference TRBV5-1 and TRBJ1-1, the full variable domain is KAGVTQTPRYLIKTRGQQVTLSCSPISGHRSVSWYQQTPGQGLQFLFEYFSETQRNKGNFPGRFSGRQFSNSRSEMNVSTLELGDSALYLCASSLVGTATGTEAFFGQGTRLTVV.

The CDR3: CASDRDRSYGYTF. The CDR3, as DNA: TGTGCCTCCGACCGGGACAGAAGCTATGGCTACACCTTC. The chain recombines TRBV5-4 with TRBJ1-2; 7 nucleotides line up with TRBD1. The CDR3 contains 13 residues. Germline V gives CDR1 SGHNT, CDR2 YYREEE (reference sequence). V was clipped by 10 bases and J by 4 bases; unmatched bases: 10.

The chain uses TRBV6-1 and TRBJ1-2, with a possible D match to TRBD1 (5 bases). This CDR3 has 14 residues. Germline V lookup: CDR1 MNHNS, CDR2 SASEGT. V dropped 0 bases and J dropped 4 bases, with 9 bases sitting between them. This CDR3 reads CASSEAGAIYGYTF. DNA of the CDR3: TGTGCCAGCAGTGAAGCTGGGGCGATCTATGGCTACACCTTC.

This sequence joins TRBV9 and TRBJ1-1; D gene unclear. The germline CDR1 and CDR2 sequences are SGDLS and YYNGEE. V was shortened by 4 bases and J by 3 bases, with 13 bases between the two germline ends. The CDR3 runs 14 residues. CDR3 in DNA: TGTGCCAGCAGCCCGACACTTTGGGACACTGAAGCTTTCTTT. Translation gives CASSPTLWDTEAFF.